One T cell receptor beta chain is described in this entry. cDNA came from around 0.5 to 1 ug RNA primed by random hexamers. With immunoSEQ multiplex PCR, TCR beta CDR3 was amplified across 54 Vbeta and 13 Jbeta. TCRdb re-called the immunoSEQ multiplex PCR reads with MiXCR, one entry per CDR3 protein. The sample lists 170,000 or so distinct CDR3 sequences; around 96% were seen once. The ends were cut back, 0 bases at V and 2 bases at J, with 13 bases in the middle. The CDR3 has 17 amino acids. Per germline, CDR1 LGHNA and CDR2 YNFKEQ. This record belongs to a study of CD8 T cells in Susac syndrome. Sequencing of TCR beta covered CD8+ and CD4+ T cells obtained from blood. The CD8+ and CD4+ T cells were negatively isolated, with the TEMRA cells enriched by FACS.

This TCR was sampled from a human donor with Susac syndrome. J is TRBJ2-2 and V is TRBV4-2; no reliable D call. The sequenced sample was CD4+ T cells from PBMCs. CDR3 bases: TGTGCCAGCAGCCAAGAGGTTGGCGCAGTCAACACCGGGGAGCTGTTTTTT. It translates to CASSQEVGAVNTGELFF.